The 23 T cell receptor beta chains below all came from one sample that was sequenced in a study of spatial heterogeneity in lung cancer. Study-wide points: Counts of expanded alpha and beta TCRs within tumors tracked the tumor nonsynonymous mutation count.

No antigen is known for these receptors. Time point reported: sample taken at primary tumor resection. MiXCR, run by TCRdb on the 5' RACE reads, gives a single entry per CDR3 protein. The data show thousands of distinct CDR3 sequences, with roughly an eighth seen just once and 13% to 15% held by the top ten. Sample: lung tumor tissue, taken at surgery. The source of these receptors is a male donor with early-stage non-small cell lung cancer.

This clonotype was counted many times. The chain uses TRBV11-2 and TRBJ2-1; TRBD1 is a possible D gene (6 bases). Germline V gene data show CDR1 as SGHAT and CDR2 as FQNNGV. The V gene lost 0 bases and the J gene lost 4 bases, with 10 bases spanning the gap. CDR3 length equals 15 residues. The CDR3 nucleotides are TGTGCCAGCAGCTTAGATGTCGGACAGTACAATGAGCAGTTCTTC. Translation gives CASSLDVGQYNEQFF.

This clonotype is termed medium-sized. The rearrangement uses TRBV7-9 and TRBJ1-2, with D hard to call. The CDR3 loop spans 14 amino acids. Germline V lookup: CDR1 SEHNR, CDR2 FQNEAQ (reference sequence). Deletions cut 0 bases from V and 3 bases from J, with 8 bases between. The CDR3 reads CASSLATVYYGYTF. For the CDR3, the DNA is TGTGCCAGCAGCTTAGCCACAGTTTACTATGGCTACACCTTC.

This clonotype has a count of ten or more. The chain couples TRBV5-1 to TRBJ1-1, with 7 bases aligning to TRBD1. CDR3 length: 17 residues. Germline V lookup: CDR1 SGHRS, CDR2 YFSETQ. J lost 0 bases, V lost 3 bases, and 11 bases had no gene match. CDR3 DNA: TGCGCCAGCAGCTATTCTAGCTCCGGGACAGTGAACACTGAAGCTTTCTTT. It is translated as CASSYSSSGTVNTEAFF.

The rearrangement links TRBV20-1 to TRBJ2-7; 8 bases are a match to TRBD2. J was trimmed by 4 bases and V by 3 bases; bases with no gene match: 2. The germline V gene has CDR1 DFQATT and CDR2 SNEGSKA (reference sequence). The CDR3 contains 12 residues. The CDR3 region is CSASGREYEQYF. The CDR3 DNA reads as TGCAGTGCTAGCGGGAGGGAATACGAGCAGTACTTC.

This clonotype occurred many times. The DNA for the CDR3 is TGCGCCAGCAGCCATGAACCTCTGAGCGGAGATACTGAAGCTTTCTTT. Translating gives CASSHEPLSGDTEAFF. The V and J genes are TRBV4-3 and TRBJ1-1, with D hard to call. Trimming cost V 3 bases and J 5 bases, with 19 bases left between them. The CDR3 has 16 residues. Germline CDR1 reads LGHNA; CDR2 reads YSLEER.

By frequency in the sample, this clonotype is medium-sized. This rearrangement joins TRBV27 to TRBJ2-2; D may be TRBD1 (6 bases). Germline CDR1 is MNHEY and CDR2 is SMNVEV (reference sequence). This CDR3 region has 14 residues. The V end lost 5 bases, the J end lost 6 bases, and 13 bases lay between the germline ends. This CDR3 reads CASSLGAAAGELFF. The CDR3 coding sequence is TGTGCCAGCAGTCTGGGGGCCGCCGCCGGGGAGCTGTTTTTT.

This clonotype was seen repeatedly, ten times or more. The chain links TRBV7-9 to TRBJ1-4; D is unresolved. CDR3 length: 13 residues. Germline V gene data show CDR1 as SEHNR and CDR2 as FQNEAQ (reference sequence). The V and J ends lost 11 bases and 7 bases respectively, with 17 bases between them. The CDR3 DNA reads as TGTGCCTTAAGTATGGGCGCCTTTGAAAAACTGTTTTTT. It yields the protein CALSMGAFEKLFF.

Ten or more counts support this clonotype. The chain recombines TRBV29-1 with TRBJ1-1; TRBD1 matches at 7 bases. The CDR3 is made up of 14 amino acids. The germline gives CDR1 SQVTM, CDR2 ANQGSEA. Trimming at V came to 6 bases and at J to 11 bases, leaving 18 bases not matched to a gene. CDR3 DNA: TGCAGCGTCGACCCTCAGGGGGACGCTGGAAATGCTTTCTTT. Its translation: CSVDPQGDAGNAFF.

Judged by abundance, this clonotype is medium-sized (0.01 to 0.1%). The J gene is TRBJ2-2, the V gene TRBV12-3 or TRBV12-4; no reliable D call. V lost 6 bases and J 6 bases, leaving 11 bases between the germline ends. The CDR3 runs 13 residues. The CDR3 DNA reads TGTGCCAGCAGAGGGTCAGGTGCCGGGGAGCTGTTTTTT. It yields the protein CASRGSGAGELFF.

CDR3 bases: TGTGCCAGTGGTGGCCCAGGGAGATTCGGGACAGATACGCAGTATTTT. Encoded protein: CASGGPGRFGTDTQYF. The rearrangement joins TRBV19 to TRBJ2-3; D tentatively reads TRBD1 or TRBD2 (5 bases each). Trimming removed 8 bases at V and 3 bases at J, with 21 bases between. This CDR3 contains 16 residues. CDR1 is LNHDA, CDR2 SQIVND, per germline (reference sequence).

This clonotype appeared many times. The chain is built from TRBV18 and TRBJ1-3, with TRBD1 matching over 7 bases. This CDR3 has 17 residues. Germline loops: CDR1 KGHSH, CDR2 LQKENI. V dropped 2 bases and J dropped 2; count of bases not matched to a gene: 9. CDR3 sequence reads: CASSPSRGGGTGNTIYF. The CDR3 DNA is TGTGCCAGCTCACCATCACGCGGAGGGGGCACTGGAAACACCATATATTTT.

This clonotype was observed many times. This chain joins TRBV29-1 and TRBJ1-1, with D possibly matching TRBD1 (6 bases). Trimming pared 7 bases from V and 4 bases from J, leaving 13 bases between. The CDR3 covers 12 residues. In germline, CDR1 is SQVTM, CDR2 ANQGSEA. Here the CDR3 reads CSARQVSTEAFF. The CDR3 bases are TGCAGCGCACGACAGGTCTCCACTGAAGCTTTCTTT.

This clonotype was picked up many times. V and J are TRBV5-1 and TRBJ2-3; D is undetermined. CDR3 length equals 17 residues. Per the germline V gene, CDR1 is SGHRS and CDR2 is YFSETQ. Trimming pared 5 bases from V and 0 bases from J, leaving 19 bases between. For the CDR3, the DNA is TGCGCCAGCAGGTCAGGTATAGGCCAGACAAGCACAGATACGCAGTATTTT. This sequence encodes CASRSGIGQTSTDTQYF. Filled out from reference TRBV5-1 and TRBJ2-3, the complete variable domain reads KAGVTQTPRYLIKTRGQQVTLSCSPISGHRSVSWYQQTPGQGLQFLFEYFSETQRNKGNFPGRFSGRQFSNSRSEMNVSTLELGDSALYLCASRSGIGQTSTDTQYFGPGTRLTVL.

By share of the sample, this clonotype is hyperexpanded (1% or more). The genes are TRBV10-3 and TRBJ1-1, with 7 positions matching TRBD1. The CDR3 sequence is 16 residues long. Unmatched junction bases numbered 12, after V lost 5 bases and J lost 3 bases. Germline values: CDR1 ENHRY, CDR2 SYGVKD. The CDR3 sequence is CAISSRDGTEDTEAFF. The CDR3 DNA follows: TGTGCCATCAGTAGCAGGGATGGGACAGAAGACACTGAAGCTTTCTTT.

This clonotype was observed many times. This sequence joins TRBV4-3 and TRBJ2-7, with D unresolved. V lost 0 bases, J lost 7 bases, and 16 bases lay in between. This CDR3 has 15 residues. Germline CDR1 LGHNA, CDR2 YSLEER. The CDR3 nucleotides read TGCGCCAGCAGCCAAGATCTATACGGCCTTATGGAGCAGTACTTC. Translated: CASSQDLYGLMEQYF.

This clonotype was observed at least ten times. The V call is TRBV5-1, the J call TRBJ1-6, with 7 bases fitting TRBD1. This CDR3 spans 15 amino acids. Germline CDR1 SGHRS, CDR2 YFSETQ. J gave up 5 bases and V 5 bases, and 7 bases lay outside the gene matches. DNA for the CDR3: TGCGCCAGCAGGACCGGACAGGAGAATAATTCACCCCTCCACTTT. Translated, it gives CASRTGQENNSPLHF.

This clonotype appeared many times. The chain links TRBV7-9 to TRBJ1-4, with 7 bases matching TRBD1. J gave up 4 bases and V 5 bases, and 10 bases lay outside the gene matches. This CDR3 has 16 residues. Germline V gene lookup returns CDR1 SEHNR and CDR2 FQNEAQ (reference sequence). In DNA, the CDR3 is TGTGCCAGCAGCCGAAAGGTGGGGACAGATAATGAAAAACTGTTTTTT. Translating it yields CASSRKVGTDNEKLFF.

In its sample, this clonotype was seen many times. This chain links TRBV7-2 with TRBJ2-7; 7 nucleotides align to TRBD1. The V gene's germline CDR1 is SGHTA and CDR2 FQGNSA. The CDR3 totals 12 residues. J gave up 4 bases and V 5 bases, and 2 bases lay outside the gene matches. CDR3 in amino acids: CASSRQGYEQYF. CDR3 sequence (DNA): TGTGCCAGCAGCCGACAGGGTTACGAGCAGTACTTC.

In this sample, this clonotype is medium-sized. J is TRBJ2-1 and V is TRBV12-3 or TRBV12-4; maybe TRBD2 (6 bases). The CDR3 length is 11 residues. V lost 6 bases to trimming and J lost 7 bases, with 7 bases between them. CDR3 bases: TGTGCCAGCAGCAGCGGGAATGAGCAGTTCTTC. The encoded protein is CASSSGNEQFF.

The J gene is TRBJ1-6, the V gene TRBV12-3 or TRBV12-4; D may be TRBD1 (5 bases). V gave up 8 bases and J gave up 6 bases, with 11 bases separating them. The CDR3 extends over 13 amino acids. CDR3 protein: CASQGPGNSPLHF. In DNA form, the CDR3 reads TGTGCCAGCCAGGGACCGGGTAATTCACCCCTCCACTTT.

This clonotype was seen at least ten times. The chain recombines TRBV12-5 with TRBJ1-1, with 10 positions matching TRBD1. The CDR3 has 19 residues. V lost 0 bases and J lost 4; bases outside the gene matches: 14. The germline gives CDR1 LGHNT, CDR2 FRNRAP. CDR3 sequence reads: CASGLVIGGDRGLGTEAFF. As DNA, the CDR3 is TGTGCTAGTGGTTTGGTGATCGGGGGGGACAGGGGACTTGGCACTGAAGCTTTCTTT. The full variable domain, in which reference TRBV12-5 and TRBJ1-1 provide the parts outside the CDR3, is DARVTQTPRHKVTEMGQEVTMRCQPILGHNTVFWYRQTMMQGLELLAYFRNRAPLDDSGMPKDRFSAEMPDATLATLKIQPSEPRDSAVYFCASGLVIGGDRGLGTEAFFGQGTRLTVV.

This clonotype occurred many times. The J gene is TRBJ1-3, the V gene TRBV11-2, with TRBD1 as a possible D gene (5 bases). CDR1 and CDR2 (germline): SGHAT, FQNNGV. The CDR3 is made up of 15 amino acids. V lost 3 bases, J lost 0 bases, and 9 bases lay in between. The CDR3 here is CASSFRETSGNTIYF. The CDR3 bases are TGTGCCAGCAGCTTCAGGGAGACCTCTGGAAACACCATATATTTT.

This sequence joins TRBV7-9 and TRBJ2-3, with D possibly matching TRBD2 (6 bases). Trimming took off 6 bases at V and 6 bases at J, with 19 bases between the two ends. The CDR3 is made up of 15 amino acids. CDR1 is SEHNR and CDR2 is FQNEAQ in the germline V gene (reference sequence). Here the CDR3 DNA reads TGTGCCAGCAGTCCGGGAGACGGGGCGCGGGATACGCAGTATTTT. It translates to CASSPGDGARDTQYF.